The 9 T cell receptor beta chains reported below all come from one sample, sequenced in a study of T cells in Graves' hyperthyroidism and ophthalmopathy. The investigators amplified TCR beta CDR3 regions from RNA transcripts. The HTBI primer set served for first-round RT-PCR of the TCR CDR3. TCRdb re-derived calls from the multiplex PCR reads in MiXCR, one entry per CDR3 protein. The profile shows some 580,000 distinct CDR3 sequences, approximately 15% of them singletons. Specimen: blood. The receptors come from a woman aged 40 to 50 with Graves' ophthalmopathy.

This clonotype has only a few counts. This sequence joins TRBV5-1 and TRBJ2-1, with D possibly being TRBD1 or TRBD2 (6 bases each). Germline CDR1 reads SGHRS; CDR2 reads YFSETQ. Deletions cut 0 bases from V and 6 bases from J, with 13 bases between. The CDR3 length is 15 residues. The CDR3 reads CASSLGVGGSNEQFF. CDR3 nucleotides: TGCGCCAGCAGCTTGGGGGTAGGGGGGAGCAATGAGCAGTTCTTC.

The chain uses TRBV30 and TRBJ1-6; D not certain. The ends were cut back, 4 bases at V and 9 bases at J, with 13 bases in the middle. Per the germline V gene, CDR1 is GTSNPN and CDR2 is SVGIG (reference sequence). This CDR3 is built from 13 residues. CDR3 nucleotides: TGTGCCTGGAAGCTGGGAATGGTTTCACCCCTCCACTTT. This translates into CAWKLGMVSPLHF.

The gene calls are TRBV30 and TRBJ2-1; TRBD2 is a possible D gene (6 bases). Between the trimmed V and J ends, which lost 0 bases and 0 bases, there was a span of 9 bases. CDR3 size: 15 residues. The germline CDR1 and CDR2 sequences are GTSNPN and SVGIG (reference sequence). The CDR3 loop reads CAWSVKAGSYNEQFF. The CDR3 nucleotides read TGTGCCTGGAGTGTCAAAGCGGGCTCCTACAATGAGCAGTTCTTC.

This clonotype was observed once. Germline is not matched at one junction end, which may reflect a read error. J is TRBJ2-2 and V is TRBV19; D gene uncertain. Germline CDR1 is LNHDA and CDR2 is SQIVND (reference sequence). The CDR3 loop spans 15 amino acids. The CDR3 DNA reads TGTGCCAGTAAGGGTAAGGGCTTGAACGCCGGGGAGCTGTTTTTT. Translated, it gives CASKGKGLNAGELFF. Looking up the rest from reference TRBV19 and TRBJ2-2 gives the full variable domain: DGGITQSPKYLFRKEGQNVTLSCEQNLNHDAMYWYRQDPGQGLRLIYYSQIVNDFQKGDIAEGYSVSREKKESFPLTVTSAQKNPTAFYLCASKGKGLNAGELFFGEGSRLTVL.

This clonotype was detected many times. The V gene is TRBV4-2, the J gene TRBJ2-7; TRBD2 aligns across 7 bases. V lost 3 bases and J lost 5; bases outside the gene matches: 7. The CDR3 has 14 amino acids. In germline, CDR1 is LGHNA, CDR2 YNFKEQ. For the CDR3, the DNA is TGTGCCAGCAGCCAGGCGAGCGGGGATGACGAGCAGTACTTC. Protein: CASSQASGDDEQYF.

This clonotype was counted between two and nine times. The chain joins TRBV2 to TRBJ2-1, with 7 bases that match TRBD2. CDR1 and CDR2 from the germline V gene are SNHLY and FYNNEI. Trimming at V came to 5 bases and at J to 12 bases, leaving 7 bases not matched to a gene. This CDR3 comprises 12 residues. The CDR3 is CASSLGLVVQFF. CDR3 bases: TGTGCCAGCAGTCTAGGACTAGTTGTGCAGTTCTTC.

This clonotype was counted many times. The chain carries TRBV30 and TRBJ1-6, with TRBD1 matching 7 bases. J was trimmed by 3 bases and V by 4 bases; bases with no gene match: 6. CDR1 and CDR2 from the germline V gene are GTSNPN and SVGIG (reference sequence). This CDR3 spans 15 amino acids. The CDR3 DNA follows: TGTGCCTGGAAACCGGGACAGCGCTATAATTCACCCCTCCACTTT. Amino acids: CAWKPGQRYNSPLHF.

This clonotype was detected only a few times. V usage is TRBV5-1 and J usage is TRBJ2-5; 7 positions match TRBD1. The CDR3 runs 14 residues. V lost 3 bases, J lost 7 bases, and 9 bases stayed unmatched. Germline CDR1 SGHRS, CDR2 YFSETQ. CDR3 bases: TGCGCCAGCAGCTGGATAGGACAGGAAGGGACCCAGTACTTC. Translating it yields CASSWIGQEGTQYF.

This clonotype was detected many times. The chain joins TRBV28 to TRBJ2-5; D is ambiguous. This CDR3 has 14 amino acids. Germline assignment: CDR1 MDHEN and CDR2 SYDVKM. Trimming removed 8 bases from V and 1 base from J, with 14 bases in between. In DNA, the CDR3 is TGTGCCAGCTCGGGTGGTCACGGCCAAGAGACCCAGTACTTC. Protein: CASSGGHGQETQYF.